This TCR beta chain was found in a study of blood T cell repertoires in COVID-19. Study-wide background: Researchers got acute and convalescent COVID-19 samples from the United States, Italy and Spain. PBMCs, B-cell-depleted T cells, or T cells were the source of the cDNA or gDNA that made up the material.

Germline CDR1 and CDR2: LNHDA and SQIVND (reference sequence). The germline V and J ends were trimmed by 6 bases and 2 bases, with 10 bases remaining between them. CDR3 size: 13 residues. In the authors' methods: Reference gene primers were amplified, and this amplification served to estimate nucleated cell counts. Sequencing was performed with immunoSEQ multiplex PCR; in TCRdb, only in-frame clones are kept and a portion is missing. V and J calls and clone size are copied from that table; D and trimming were computed from the DNA. Found here are around 40,000 clones, around 92% of them singletons; the top ten hold 9.5% to 15%.

The sequence was obtained from a human donor in a cohort sampled during active COVID-19. The chain has TRBV19 and TRBJ2-5; a possible D gene is TRBD1 (6 bases). Sequencing was performed on peripheral blood. The DNA for the CDR3 is TGTGCCAGTAGCCCAGGACAGCAAGAGACCCAGTACTTC. Translated: CASSPGQQETQYF.